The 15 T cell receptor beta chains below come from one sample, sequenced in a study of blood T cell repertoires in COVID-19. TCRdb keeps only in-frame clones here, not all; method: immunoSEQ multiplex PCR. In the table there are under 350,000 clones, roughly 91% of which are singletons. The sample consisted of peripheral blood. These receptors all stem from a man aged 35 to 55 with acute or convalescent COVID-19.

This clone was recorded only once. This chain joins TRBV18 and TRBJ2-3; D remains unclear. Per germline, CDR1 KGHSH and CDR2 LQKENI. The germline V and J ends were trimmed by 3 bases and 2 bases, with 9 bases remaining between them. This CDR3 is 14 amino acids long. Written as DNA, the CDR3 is TGTGCCAGCTCACCGTTAGCTGTCACAGATACGCAGTATTTT. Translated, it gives CASSPLAVTDTQYF.

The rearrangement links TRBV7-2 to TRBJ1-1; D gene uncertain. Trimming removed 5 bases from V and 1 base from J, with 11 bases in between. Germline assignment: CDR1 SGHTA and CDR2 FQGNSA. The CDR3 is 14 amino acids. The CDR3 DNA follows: TGTGCCAGCAGCCCCTTAGTATCGAACACTGAAGCTTTCTTT. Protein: CASSPLVSNTEAFF.

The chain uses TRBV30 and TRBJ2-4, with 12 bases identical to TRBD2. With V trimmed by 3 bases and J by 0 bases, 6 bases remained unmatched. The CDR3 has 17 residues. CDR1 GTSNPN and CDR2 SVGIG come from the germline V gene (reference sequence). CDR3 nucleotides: TGTGCCTGGAGCGTAACGGGACTAGCGGGAGCCAAAAACATTCAGTACTTC. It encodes CAWSVTGLAGAKNIQYF.

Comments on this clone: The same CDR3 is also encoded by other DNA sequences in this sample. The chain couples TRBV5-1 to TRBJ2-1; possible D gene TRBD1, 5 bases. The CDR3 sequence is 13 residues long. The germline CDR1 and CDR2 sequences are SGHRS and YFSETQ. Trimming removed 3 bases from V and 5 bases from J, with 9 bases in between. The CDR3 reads CASSSDSHNEQFF. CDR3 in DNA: TGCGCCAGCAGCTCCGACAGCCACAATGAGCAGTTCTTC.

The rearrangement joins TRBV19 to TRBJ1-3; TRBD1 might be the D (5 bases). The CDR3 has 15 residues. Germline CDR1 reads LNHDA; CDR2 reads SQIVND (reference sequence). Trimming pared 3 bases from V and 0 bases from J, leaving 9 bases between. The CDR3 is CASSMGGFSGNTIYF. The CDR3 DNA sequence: TGTGCCAGTAGTATGGGGGGTTTCTCTGGAAACACCATATATTTT.

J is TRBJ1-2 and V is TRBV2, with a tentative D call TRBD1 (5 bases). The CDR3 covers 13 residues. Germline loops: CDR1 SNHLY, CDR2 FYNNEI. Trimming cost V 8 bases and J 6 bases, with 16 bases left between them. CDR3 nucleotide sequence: TGTGCCAGCGGACGAGAGCGGGGCGATGGCTACACCTTC. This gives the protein CASGRERGDGYTF.

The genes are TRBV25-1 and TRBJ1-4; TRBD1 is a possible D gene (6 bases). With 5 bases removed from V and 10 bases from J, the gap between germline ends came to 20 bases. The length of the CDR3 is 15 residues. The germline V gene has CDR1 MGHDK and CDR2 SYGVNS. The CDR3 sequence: CASSFSQGSSGKLFF. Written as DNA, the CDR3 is TGTGCCAGCAGTTTTTCCCAGGGGAGTTCGGGAAAACTGTTTTTT.

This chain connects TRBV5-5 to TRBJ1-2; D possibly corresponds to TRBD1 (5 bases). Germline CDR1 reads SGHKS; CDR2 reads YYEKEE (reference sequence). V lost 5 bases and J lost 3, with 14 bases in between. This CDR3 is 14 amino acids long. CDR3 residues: CASSISRQYYGYTF. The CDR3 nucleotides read TGTGCCAGCAGTATATCCCGACAGTACTATGGCTACACCTTC.

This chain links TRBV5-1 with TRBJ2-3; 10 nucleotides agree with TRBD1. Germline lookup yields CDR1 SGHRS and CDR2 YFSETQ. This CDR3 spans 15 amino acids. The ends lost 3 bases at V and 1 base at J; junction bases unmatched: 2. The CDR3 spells CASSSGTGGTDTQYF. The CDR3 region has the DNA TGCGCCAGCAGCTCCGGGACAGGGGGCACAGATACGCAGTATTTT.

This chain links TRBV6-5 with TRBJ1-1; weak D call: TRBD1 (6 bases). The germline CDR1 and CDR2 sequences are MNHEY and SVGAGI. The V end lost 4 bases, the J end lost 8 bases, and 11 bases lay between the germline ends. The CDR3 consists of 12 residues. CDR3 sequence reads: CASSSLQGEAFF. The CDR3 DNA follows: TGTGCCAGCAGTTCCCTCCAGGGGGAAGCTTTCTTT.

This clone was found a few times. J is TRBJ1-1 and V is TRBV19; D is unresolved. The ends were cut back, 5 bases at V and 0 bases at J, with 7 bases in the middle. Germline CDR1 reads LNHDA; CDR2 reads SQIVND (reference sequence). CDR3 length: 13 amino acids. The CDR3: CASSSYLNTEAFF. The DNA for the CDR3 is TGTGCCAGTAGTTCCTACTTGAACACTGAAGCTTTCTTT.

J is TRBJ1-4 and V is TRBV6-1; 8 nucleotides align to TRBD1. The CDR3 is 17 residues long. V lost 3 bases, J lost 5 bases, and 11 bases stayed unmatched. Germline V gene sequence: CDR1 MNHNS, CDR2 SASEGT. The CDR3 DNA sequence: TGTGCCAGCAGTGACAAACAAGGGACAGGCGGAAATGAAAAACTGTTTTTT. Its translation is CASSDKQGTGGNEKLFF.

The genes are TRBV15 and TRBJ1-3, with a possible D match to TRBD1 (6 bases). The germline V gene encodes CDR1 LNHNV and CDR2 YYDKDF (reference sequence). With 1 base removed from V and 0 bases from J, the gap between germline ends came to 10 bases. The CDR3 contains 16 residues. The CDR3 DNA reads TGTGCCACCAGCAGAGCCGGACAGAACTCTGGAAACACCATATATTTT. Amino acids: CATSRAGQNSGNTIYF.

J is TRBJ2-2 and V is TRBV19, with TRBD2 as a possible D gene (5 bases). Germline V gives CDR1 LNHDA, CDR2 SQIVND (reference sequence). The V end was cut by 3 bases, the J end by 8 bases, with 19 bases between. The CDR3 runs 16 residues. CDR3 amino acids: CASSIPGKGRTGELFF. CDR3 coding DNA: TGTGCCAGTAGTATTCCCGGGAAGGGTAGGACGGGGGAGCTGTTTTTT.

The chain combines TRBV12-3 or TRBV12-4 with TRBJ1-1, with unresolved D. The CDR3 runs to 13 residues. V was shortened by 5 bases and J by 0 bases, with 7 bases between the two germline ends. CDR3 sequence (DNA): TGTGCCAGCAGTCGTGTCGTGAACACTGAAGCTTTCTTT. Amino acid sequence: CASSRVVNTEAFF.